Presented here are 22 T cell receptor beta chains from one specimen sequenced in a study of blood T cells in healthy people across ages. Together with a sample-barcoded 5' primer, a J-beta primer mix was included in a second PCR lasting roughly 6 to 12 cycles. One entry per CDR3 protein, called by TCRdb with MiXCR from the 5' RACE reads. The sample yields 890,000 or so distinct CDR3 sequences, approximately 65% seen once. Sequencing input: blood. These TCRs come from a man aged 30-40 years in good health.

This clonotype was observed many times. As DNA, the CDR3 is TGTGCCAGCAGCCGACAGCCCTACGAGCAGTACTTC. Its translation is CASSRQPYEQYF. The chain employs TRBV4-2 and TRBJ2-7, with a possible D match to TRBD1 (5 bases). Germline V gene data show CDR1 as LGHNA and CDR2 as YNFKEQ. The CDR3 has 12 amino acids. V lost 4 bases and J 2 bases, leaving 6 bases between the germline ends.

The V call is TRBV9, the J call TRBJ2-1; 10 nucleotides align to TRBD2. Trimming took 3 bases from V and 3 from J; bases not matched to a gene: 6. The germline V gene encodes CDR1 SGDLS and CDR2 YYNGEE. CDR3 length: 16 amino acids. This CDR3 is CASSAVAGGHYNEQFF. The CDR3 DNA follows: TGTGCCAGCAGCGCCGTAGCGGGGGGCCACTACAATGAGCAGTTCTTC.

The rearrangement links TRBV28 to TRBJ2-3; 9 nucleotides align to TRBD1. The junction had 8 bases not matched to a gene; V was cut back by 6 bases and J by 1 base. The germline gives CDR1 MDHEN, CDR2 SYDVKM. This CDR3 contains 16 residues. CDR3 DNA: TGTGCCAGCAGAACTGTACAGGGGGCGGGCACAGATACGCAGTATTTT. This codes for CASRTVQGAGTDTQYF.

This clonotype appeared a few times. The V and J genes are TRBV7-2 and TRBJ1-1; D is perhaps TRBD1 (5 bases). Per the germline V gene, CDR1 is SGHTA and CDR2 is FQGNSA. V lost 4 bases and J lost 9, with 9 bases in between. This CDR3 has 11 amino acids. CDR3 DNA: TGTGCCAGCAGCTCGGGGACCCAAGCTTTCTTT. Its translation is CASSSGTQAFF. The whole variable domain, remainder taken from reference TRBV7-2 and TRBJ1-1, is GAGVSQSPSNKVTEKGKDVELRCDPISGHTALYWYRQSLGQGLEFLIYFQGNSAPDKSGLPSDRFSAERTGGSVSTLTIQRTQQEDSAVYLCASSSGTQAFFGQGTRLTVV.

The CDR3, as DNA: TGTGCCAGCAGTTTCGGACAGGAGGCAGGTGAGCAGTTCTTC. Translation: CASSFGQEAGEQFF. This chain links TRBV6-2 or TRBV6-3 with TRBJ2-1; 7 nucleotides line up with TRBD1. The CDR3 sequence is 14 residues long. Germline CDR1 MNHEY, CDR2 SVGEGT. J lost 9 bases, V lost 4 bases, and 9 bases had no gene match.

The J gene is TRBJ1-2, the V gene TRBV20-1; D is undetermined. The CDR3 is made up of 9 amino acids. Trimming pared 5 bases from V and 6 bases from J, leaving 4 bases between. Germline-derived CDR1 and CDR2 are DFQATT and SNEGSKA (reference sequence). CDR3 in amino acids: CSAPHGYTF. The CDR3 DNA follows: TGCAGTGCTCCGCATGGCTACACCTTC.

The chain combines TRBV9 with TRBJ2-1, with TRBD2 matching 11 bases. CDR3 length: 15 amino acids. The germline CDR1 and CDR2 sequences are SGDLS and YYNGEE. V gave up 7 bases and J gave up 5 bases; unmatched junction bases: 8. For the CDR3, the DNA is TGTGCCAGCGCACTAGCGGGGGAGAGGAACAATGAGCAGTTCTTC. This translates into CASALAGERNNEQFF.

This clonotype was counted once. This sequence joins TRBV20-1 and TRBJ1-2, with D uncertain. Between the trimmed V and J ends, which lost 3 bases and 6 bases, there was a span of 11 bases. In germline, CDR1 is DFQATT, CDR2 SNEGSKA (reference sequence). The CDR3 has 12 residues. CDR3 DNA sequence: TGCAGTGCTAGCTGGGTGACTAATGGCTACACCTTC. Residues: CSASWVTNGYTF.

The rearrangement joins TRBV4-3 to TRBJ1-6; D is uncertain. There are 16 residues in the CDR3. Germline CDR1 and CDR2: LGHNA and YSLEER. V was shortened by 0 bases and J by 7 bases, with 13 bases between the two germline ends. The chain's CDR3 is CASSQEGGVGNSPLHF. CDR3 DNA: TGCGCCAGCAGCCAAGAAGGCGGGGTCGGAAATTCACCCCTCCACTTT.

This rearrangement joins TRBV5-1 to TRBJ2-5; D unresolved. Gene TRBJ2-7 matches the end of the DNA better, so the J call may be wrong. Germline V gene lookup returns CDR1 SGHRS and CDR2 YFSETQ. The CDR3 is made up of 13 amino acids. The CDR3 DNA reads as TGCGCCAGCAGTGCCCCAGTTGGTTACGAGCAGTACTTC. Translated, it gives CASSAPVGYEQYF.

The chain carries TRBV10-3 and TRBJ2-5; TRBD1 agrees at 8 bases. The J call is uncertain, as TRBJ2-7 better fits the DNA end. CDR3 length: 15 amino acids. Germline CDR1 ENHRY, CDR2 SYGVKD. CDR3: CATQGLATGDYEQYF. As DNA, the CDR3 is TGTGCCACCCAAGGTCTAGCGACAGGGGACTACGAGCAGTACTTC.

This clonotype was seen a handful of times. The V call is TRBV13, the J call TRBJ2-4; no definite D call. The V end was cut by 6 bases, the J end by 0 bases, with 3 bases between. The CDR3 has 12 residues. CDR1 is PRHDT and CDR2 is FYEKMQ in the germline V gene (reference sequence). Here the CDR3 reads CASRGAKNIQYF. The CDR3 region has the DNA TGTGCCAGCAGAGGAGCCAAAAACATTCAGTACTTC.

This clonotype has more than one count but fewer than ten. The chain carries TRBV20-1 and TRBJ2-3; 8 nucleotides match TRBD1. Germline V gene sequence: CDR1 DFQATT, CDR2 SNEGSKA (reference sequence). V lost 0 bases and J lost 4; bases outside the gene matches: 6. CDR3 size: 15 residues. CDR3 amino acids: CSARDVRGLADTQYF. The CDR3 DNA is TGCAGTGCTAGAGATGTCAGGGGGCTCGCAGATACGCAGTATTTT.

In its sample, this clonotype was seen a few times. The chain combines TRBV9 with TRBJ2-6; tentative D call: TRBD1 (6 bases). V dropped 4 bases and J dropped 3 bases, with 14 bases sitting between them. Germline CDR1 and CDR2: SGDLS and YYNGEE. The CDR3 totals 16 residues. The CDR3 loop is CASSPRGLDGANVLTF. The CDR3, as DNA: TGTGCCAGCAGCCCCAGGGGATTAGATGGGGCCAACGTCCTGACTTTC.

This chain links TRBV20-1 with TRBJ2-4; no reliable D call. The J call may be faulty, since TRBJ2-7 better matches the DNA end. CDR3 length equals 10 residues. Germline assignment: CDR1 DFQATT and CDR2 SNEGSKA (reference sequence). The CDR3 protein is CSARVDEQYF. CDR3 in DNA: TGCAGTGCTAGGGTGGACGAGCAGTACTTC.

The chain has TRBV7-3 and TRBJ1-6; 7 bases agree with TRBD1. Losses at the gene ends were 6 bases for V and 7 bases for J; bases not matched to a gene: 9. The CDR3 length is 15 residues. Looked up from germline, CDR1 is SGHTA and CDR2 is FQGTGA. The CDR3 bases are TGTGCCAGCAGTCGTAGGGCAGGGGGAAATTCACCCCTCCACTTT. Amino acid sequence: CASSRRAGGNSPLHF.

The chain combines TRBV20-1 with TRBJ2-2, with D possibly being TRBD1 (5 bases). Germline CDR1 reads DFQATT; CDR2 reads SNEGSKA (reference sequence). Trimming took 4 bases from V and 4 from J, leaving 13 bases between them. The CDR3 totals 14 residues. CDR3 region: CSAKGDSLTGELFF. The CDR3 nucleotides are TGCAGTGCTAAAGGCGACAGTCTCACCGGGGAGCTGTTTTTT.

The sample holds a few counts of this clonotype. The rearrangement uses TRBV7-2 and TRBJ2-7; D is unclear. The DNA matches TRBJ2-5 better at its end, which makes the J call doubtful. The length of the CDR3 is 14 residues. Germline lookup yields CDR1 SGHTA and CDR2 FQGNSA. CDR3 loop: CASSLADPGMTQYF. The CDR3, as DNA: TGTGCCAGCAGCTTAGCAGATCCGGGTATGACCCAGTACTTC.

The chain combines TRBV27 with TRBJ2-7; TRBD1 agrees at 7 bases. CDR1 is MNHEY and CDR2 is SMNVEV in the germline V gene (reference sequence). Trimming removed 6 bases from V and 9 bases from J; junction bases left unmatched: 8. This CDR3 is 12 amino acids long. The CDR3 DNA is TGTGCCAGCAGCCCTGACAGGGCCCCGCAGTACTTC. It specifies CASSPDRAPQYF.

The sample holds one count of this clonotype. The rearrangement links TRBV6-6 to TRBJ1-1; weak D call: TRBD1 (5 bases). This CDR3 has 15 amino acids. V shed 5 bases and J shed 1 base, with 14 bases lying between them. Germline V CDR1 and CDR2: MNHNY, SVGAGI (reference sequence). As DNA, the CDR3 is TGTGCCAGCAGTCCCACGACAGTGAAGAACACTGAAGCTTTCTTT. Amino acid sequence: CASSPTTVKNTEAFF.

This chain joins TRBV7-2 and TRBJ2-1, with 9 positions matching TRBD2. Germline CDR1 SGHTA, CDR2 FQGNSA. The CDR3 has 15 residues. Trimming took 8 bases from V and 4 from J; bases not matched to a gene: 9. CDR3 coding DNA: TGTGCCAGCGGGGCGGCGGGGGGGAATTACAATGAGCAGTTCTTC. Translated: CASGAAGGNYNEQFF. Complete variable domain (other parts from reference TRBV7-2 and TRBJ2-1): GAGVSQSPSNKVTEKGKDVELRCDPISGHTALYWYRQSLGQGLEFLIYFQGNSAPDKSGLPSDRFSAERTGGSVSTLTIQRTQQEDSAVYLCASGAAGGNYNEQFFGPGTRLTVL.

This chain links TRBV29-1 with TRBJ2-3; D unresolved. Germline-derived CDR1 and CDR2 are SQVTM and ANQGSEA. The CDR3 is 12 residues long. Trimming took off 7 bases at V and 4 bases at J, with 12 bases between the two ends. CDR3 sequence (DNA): TGCAGCGCGGCCCCCCGGCCAGATACGCAGTATTTT. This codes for CSAAPRPDTQYF.